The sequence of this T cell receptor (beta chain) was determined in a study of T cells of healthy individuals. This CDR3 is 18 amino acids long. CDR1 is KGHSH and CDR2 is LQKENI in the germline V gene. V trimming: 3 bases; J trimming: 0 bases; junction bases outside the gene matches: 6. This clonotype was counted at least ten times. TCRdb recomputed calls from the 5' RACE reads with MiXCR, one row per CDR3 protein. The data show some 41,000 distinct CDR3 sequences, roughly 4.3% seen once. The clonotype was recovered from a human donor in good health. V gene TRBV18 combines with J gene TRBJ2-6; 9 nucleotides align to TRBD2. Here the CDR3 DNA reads TGTGCCAGCTCACCGTGGGCGGGAGGGCTCTCTGGGGCCAACGTCCTGACTTTC. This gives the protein CASSPWAGGLSGANVLTF.